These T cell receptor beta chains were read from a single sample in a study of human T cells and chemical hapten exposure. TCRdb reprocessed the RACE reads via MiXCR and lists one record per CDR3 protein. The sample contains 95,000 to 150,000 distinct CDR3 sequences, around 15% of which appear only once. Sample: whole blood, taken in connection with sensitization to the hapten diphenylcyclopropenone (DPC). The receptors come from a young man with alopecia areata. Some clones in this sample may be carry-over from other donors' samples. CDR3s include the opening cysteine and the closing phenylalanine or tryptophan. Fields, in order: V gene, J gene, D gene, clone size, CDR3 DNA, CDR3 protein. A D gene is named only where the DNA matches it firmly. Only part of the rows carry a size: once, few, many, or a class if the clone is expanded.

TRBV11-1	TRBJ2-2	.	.	TGTGCCAGCAGCTTAGGGCATGGCGGTTACACCGGGGAGCTGTTTTTT	CASSLGHGGYTGELFF
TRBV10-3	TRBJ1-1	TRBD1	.	TGTGCCATCAGTATTGACAGGGACGAAGCTTTCTTT	CAISIDRDEAFF
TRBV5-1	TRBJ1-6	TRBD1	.	TGCGCCAGCAGCTTTGGACAGGGGGCCCATTCACCCCTCCACTTT	CASSFGQGAHSPLHF
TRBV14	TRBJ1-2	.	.	TGTGCCAGCAGCCAAGAAGTCGGGGCACACTATGGCTACACCTTC	CASSQEVGAHYGYTF
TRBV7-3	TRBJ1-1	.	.	TGTGCCAGCAGCTTCGGACGGGGAGTCACTGAAGCTTTCTTT	CASSFGRGVTEAFF
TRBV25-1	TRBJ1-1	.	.	TGTGCCAGCAGTACGAGGACGTCTGAAGCTTTCTTT	CASSTRTSEAFF
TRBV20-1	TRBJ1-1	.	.	TGCAGTGCTAGGGACGGCGGTTCGAGAGCTTTCTTT	CSARDGGSRAFF
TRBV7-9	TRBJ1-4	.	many	TGTGCCAGCAGCCAACAGAGAGTGGATGAAAAACTGTTTTTT	CASSQQRVDEKLFF
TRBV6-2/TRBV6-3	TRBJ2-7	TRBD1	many	TGTGCCAGCAGGGCATACTCTTGGGACAGCGTCTCCTACGAGCAGTACTTC	CASRAYSWDSVSYEQYF
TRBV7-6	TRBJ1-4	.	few	TGTGCCAGCAGCTTAGGTGTCCAGCCTAATGAAAAACTGTTTTTT	CASSLGVQPNEKLFF
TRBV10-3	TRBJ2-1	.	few	TGTGCCATCAGTCCCGAACAGGGTGGGAATGAGCAGTTCTTC	CAISPEQGGNEQFF
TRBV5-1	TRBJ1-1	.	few	TGCGCCAGCAGCTTGGCCAGCATGAACACTGAAGCTTTCTTT	CASSLASMNTEAFF
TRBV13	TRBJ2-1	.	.	TGTGCCAGCACCTCCTTAGTTCGGCAGGCAAGAAACAATGAGCAGTTCTTC	CASTSLVRQARNNEQFF
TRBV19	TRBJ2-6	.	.	TGTGCCAGTAGGGACTCTGGGGCCAACGTCCTGACTTTC	CASRDSGANVLTF
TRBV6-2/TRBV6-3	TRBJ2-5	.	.	TGTGCCAGCAGTGACGATTGGTACCAAGAGACCCAGTACTTC	CASSDDWYQETQYF
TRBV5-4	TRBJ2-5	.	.	TGTGCCAGCAGCTTGCGAGGCGGCAACGTAGAGACCCAGTACTTC	CASSLRGGNVETQYF
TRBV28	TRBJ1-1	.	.	TGTGCCAGCAGCCGATTCACTGAAGCTTTCTTT	CASSRFTEAFF
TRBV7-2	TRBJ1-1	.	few	TGTGCCAGCAGCTTAGTTATTCGGGGCAACACTGAAGCTTTCTTT	CASSLVIRGNTEAFF
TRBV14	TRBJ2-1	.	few	TGTGCCAGCAGCCAAGACCAGGGACCCTCTCCGTTCTTC	CASSQDQGPSPFF
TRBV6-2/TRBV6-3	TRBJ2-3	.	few	TGTGCCAGCAGTTACGGTTGGTCCACAGATACGCAGTATTTT	CASSYGWSTDTQYF